The 14 T cell receptor beta chains in this list originate from one sample, sequenced in a study of sequential checkpoint blockade in melanoma. Sequenced by immunoSEQ multiplex PCR; TCRdb stores in-frame clones only, minus some. The sample has about 20,000 clones; approximately 72% are singletons. Regarding treatment: randomized to nivolumab then ipilimumab (arm A) or the reverse (arm B). Sequenced here: CD8+ T cells sorted from blood (inferred from file names), sampled from a patient given nivolumab and ipilimumab in sequence. The receptor source for this set is a human donor with melanoma.

This sequence joins TRBV27 and TRBJ1-5; no clear D. The CDR3 sequence is 15 residues long. V shed 6 bases and J shed 2 bases, with 14 bases lying between them. The germline V gene has CDR1 MNHEY and CDR2 SMNVEV (reference sequence). CDR3 DNA: TGTGCCAGCAGCCCTGCTGGTGGAGGCAATCAGCCCCAGCATTTT. As protein: CASSPAGGGNQPQHF.

J is TRBJ2-6 and V is TRBV4-2; weak D call: TRBD2 (5 bases). This CDR3 has 16 residues. The germline V gene encodes CDR1 LGHNA and CDR2 YNFKEQ. V lost 0 bases, J lost 0 bases, and 6 bases lay in between. The CDR3 sequence: CASSQDAGSGANVLTF. CDR3 sequence (DNA): TGTGCCAGCAGCCAAGATGCGGGCTCTGGGGCCAACGTCCTGACTTTC.

The gene calls are TRBV4-1 and TRBJ2-5; TRBD1 is a possible D gene (5 bases). V was cut by 1 base and J by 5 bases, with 17 bases left in between. The CDR3 loop spans 16 amino acids. In germline, CDR1 is MGHRA, CDR2 YSYEKL. DNA for the CDR3: TGCGCCAGCAGCCAAGGGGGCCCGCCTCAAGAGGAGACCCAGTACTTC. Translated: CASSQGGPPQEETQYF.

This clone appeared a few times. One end of the junction does not line up with germline, which may come from a read error. The chain couples TRBV10-3 to TRBJ1-2, with 8 bases lining up with TRBD1. Germline V gene data show CDR1 as ENHRY and CDR2 as SYGVKD. CDR3 size: 15 residues. CDR3 protein: CASSWGTGRNYGYTF. CDR3 nucleotides: TGTGCCAGCAGTTGGGGGACAGGTCGGAACTATGGCTACACCTTC.

J is TRBJ1-2 and V is TRBV30, with D maybe TRBD1 (5 bases). Trimming removed 3 bases from V and 1 base from J, with 15 bases in between. In germline, CDR1 is GTSNPN, CDR2 SVGIG (reference sequence). CDR3 length equals 15 residues. CDR3 nucleotide sequence: TGTGCCTGGAGAATTATAGGGCAGGGTAACTATGGCTACACCTTC. This encodes CAWRIIGQGNYGYTF.

The gene calls are TRBV5-1 and TRBJ1-2, with a tentative D call TRBD1 (5 bases). The CDR3 covers 12 residues. Germline CDR1 and CDR2: SGHRS and YFSETQ. V was trimmed by 4 bases and J by 12 bases, leaving 16 bases between them. The DNA for the CDR3 is TGCGCCAGCAGCCCCTCTGGGACTGTAAACACCTTC. Residues: CASSPSGTVNTF.

The chain recombines TRBV28 with TRBJ2-7; the D gene is possibly TRBD1 (6 bases). V lost 5 bases and J lost 0, with 11 bases in between. The germline gives CDR1 MDHEN, CDR2 SYDVKM. The length of the CDR3 is 14 residues. For the CDR3, the DNA is TGTGCCAGCAGTGTTACAGGGAGCTCCTACGAGCAGTACTTC. Its protein is CASSVTGSSYEQYF.

This clone has more than one count but fewer than ten. The V and J genes are TRBV4-1 and TRBJ2-6; 9 bases are shared with TRBD1. The length of the CDR3 is 18 residues. CDR1 and CDR2 from the germline V gene are MGHRA and YSYEKL. V was pared by 0 bases and J by 5 bases, with 8 bases of the junction left unmatched. The DNA for the CDR3 is TGCGCCAGCAGCCAAGATCCCGGACAGGGGACGAGGGCCAACGTCCTGACTTTC. It translates to CASSQDPGQGTRANVLTF.

This clone was recorded a few times. V usage is TRBV7-9 and J usage is TRBJ2-2; 8 bases match TRBD1. Per the germline V gene, CDR1 is SEHNR and CDR2 is FQNEAQ (reference sequence). V was pared by 10 bases and J by 0 bases, with 4 bases of the junction left unmatched. The CDR3 length is 14 residues. CDR3 in amino acids: CATKGQANTGELFF. CDR3 nucleotides: TGTGCCACCAAGGGACAGGCGAACACCGGGGAGCTGTTTTTT.

This clone was seen only once. The CDR3: CASSFAGDSNQPQHF. The CDR3 bases are TGTGCCAGCAGCTTTGCAGGGGATAGCAATCAGCCCCAGCATTTT. The V call is TRBV11-2, the J call TRBJ1-5; D is perhaps TRBD1 (6 bases). The CDR3 covers 15 residues. The germline V gene has CDR1 SGHAT and CDR2 FQNNGV. The V end was cut by 3 bases, the J end by 0 bases, with 9 bases between.

This chain uses TRBV5-4 with TRBJ2-7; TRBD1 agrees at 8 bases. The CDR3 runs 14 residues. Germline CDR1 SGHNT, CDR2 YYREEE (reference sequence). Trimming at V came to 5 bases and at J to 1 base, leaving 5 bases not matched to a gene. CDR3 loop: CASRRQGPSYEQYF. The CDR3 DNA reads TGTGCCAGCAGGCGACAGGGGCCTTCCTACGAGCAGTACTTC.

The genes are TRBV11-2 and TRBJ2-7, with D possibly matching TRBD2 (6 bases). V was trimmed by 1 base and J by 4 bases, leaving 17 bases between them. The V gene's germline CDR1 is SGHAT and CDR2 FQNNGV. The CDR3 extends over 16 amino acids. The CDR3 region is CASSLGGEVLWYEQYF. The CDR3 coding sequence is TGTGCCAGCAGCTTAGGGGGGGAAGTCCTTTGGTACGAGCAGTACTTC.

This clone was counted a few times. The chain recombines TRBV27 with TRBJ2-7; TRBD2 agrees at 8 bases. Germline CDR1 reads MNHEY; CDR2 reads SMNVEV (reference sequence). The CDR3 has 15 amino acids. V lost 2 bases to trimming and J lost 5 bases; unmatched junction nucleotides: 8. DNA for the CDR3: TGTGCCAGCAGTTTAGGACGGGGGGGCCGACACGAGCAGTACTTC. Protein product: CASSLGRGGRHEQYF.

As to this clone: Mismatch with germline at one junction end may stem from a read error. The chain carries TRBV11-3 and TRBJ1-2; a possible D gene is TRBD1 (5 bases). This CDR3 has 17 amino acids. The germline V gene encodes CDR1 SGHNT and CDR2 YENEEA. CDR3 amino acids: CASSSRYDTGGVYDYTF. The CDR3, as DNA: TGTGCCAGCAGCTCTCGATATGACACAGGAGGGGTCTATGACTACACCTTC.